These 5 T cell receptor beta chains share one sample of origin, sequenced in a study of molecular identifiers for immune sequencing clone quantification. TCRdb redid the calling of the PCR reads with MiXCR, one entry per CDR3 protein. Of about 640,000 distinct CDR3 sequences in the sample, nearly 20% were seen once. The sample taken for sequencing was naive CD8+ T cells from blood, with Jurkat cell RNA spiked in. Described subset: FACS-sorted CD8+CD4-CCR7+CD45RA+ naive T cells. The origin of the receptors is a human donor in good health. Some libraries in this study had Jurkat cell RNA spiked in.

This clonotype was seen many times. The chain joins TRBV29-1 to TRBJ2-2; D might be TRBD1 (6 bases). Trimming took off 0 bases at V and 5 bases at J, with 16 bases between the two ends. In germline, CDR1 is SQVTM, CDR2 ANQGSEA. The CDR3 spans 16 residues. The CDR3 DNA reads as TGCAGCGTTGAAGATCGGACAGCCAAACCAACCGGGGAGCTGTTTTTT. The encoded protein is CSVEDRTAKPTGELFF.

This clonotype was detected many times. The DNA of the CDR3 is TGCGCCAGCAGCCAAGATGCCTCTTCCGGGGCCAACGTCCTGACTTTC. As protein: CASSQDASSGANVLTF. This chain joins TRBV4-3 and TRBJ2-6; D remains unclear. The CDR3 consists of 16 residues. Deletions cut 0 bases from V and 4 bases from J, with 10 bases between. The germline V gene encodes CDR1 LGHNA and CDR2 YSLEER.

This clonotype was counted at least ten times. This chain joins TRBV27 and TRBJ2-5; D uncertain. CDR1 MNHEY and CDR2 SMNVEV come from the germline V gene (reference sequence). The CDR3 length is 14 residues. V lost 0 bases, J lost 0 bases, and 5 bases lay in between. The CDR3 bases are TGTGCCAGCAGTTTATCATGGGACCAAGAGACCCAGTACTTC. Its translation is CASSLSWDQETQYF.

V and J are TRBV12-3 or TRBV12-4 and TRBJ2-2, with TRBD2 matching over 8 bases. V shed 8 bases and J 1 base; nucleotides not matched to a gene: 6. This CDR3 contains 15 residues. The CDR3 here is CASLLAGGNTGELFF. The CDR3 nucleotides read TGTGCCAGCCTCTTGGCGGGGGGGAACACCGGGGAGCTGTTTTTT.

Worth noting for this clonotype: This likely comes from a read error, as the CDR3 has no conserved phenylalanine or tryptophan at its end. The CDR3 sequence is CSATPSGRVLKTQYL. CDR3 coding DNA: TGCAGTGCTACACCTAGCGGGAGGGTTTTGAAGACCCAGTACCTC. The chain combines TRBV20-1 with TRBJ2-5; 12 bases are shared with TRBD2. Germline CDR1 and CDR2: DFQATT and SNEGSKA (reference sequence). With 4 bases clipped from V and 6 bases from J, the junction kept 9 bases outside the gene matches. The CDR3 covers 15 residues.